The 15 T cell receptor beta chains below come from one sample, sequenced in a study of OX40 agonist ivuxolimab in advanced cancers. TCRdb's copy holds only in-frame clones and misses some; the assay was immunoSEQ multiplex PCR. Seen here are approximately 50,000 clones, roughly 79% observed once, and the top ten hold roughly 2.5%. The sequences come from CD4+ or CD8+ T cells sorted from blood, collected in a trial of the OX40 agonist ivuxolimab. All receptors derive from an adult with an advanced solid tumor such as melanoma, head and neck, liver or kidney cancer.

The chain carries TRBV7-2 and TRBJ1-2; D is unclear. Germline CDR1 reads SGHTA; CDR2 reads FQGNSA. Trimming took off 5 bases at V and 5 bases at J, with 12 bases between the two ends. The CDR3 spans 13 residues. The CDR3 DNA follows: TGTGCCAGCAGCCCTTTCAATGGGTATGGCTACACCTTC. This sequence encodes CASSPFNGYGYTF.

This clone was observed a single time. The DNA of the CDR3 is TGCAGCGTTGTGGGGGCGTCGAACACCGGGGAGCTGTTTTTT. Its protein product is CSVVGASNTGELFF. The V call is TRBV29-1, the J call TRBJ2-2, with D possibly being TRBD1 (6 bases). V lost 4 bases, J lost 0 bases, and 9 bases lay in between. Germline V gives CDR1 SQVTM, CDR2 ANQGSEA. The CDR3 is made up of 14 amino acids.

The genes are TRBV30 and TRBJ1-1; TRBD1 is a possible D gene (5 bases). V lost 4 bases to trimming and J lost 1 base, with 10 bases between them. The CDR3 runs 13 residues. The germline V gene has CDR1 GTSNPN and CDR2 SVGIG (reference sequence). CDR3 loop: CAWKQARNTEAFF. CDR3 nucleotide sequence: TGTGCCTGGAAACAGGCGCGGAACACTGAAGCTTTCTTT.

The CDR3 nucleotides are TGTGCCAGCAGCTTGGGCGGGACGGGAATATACGAGCAGTACTTC. Translated: CASSLGGTGIYEQYF. This chain links TRBV11-2 with TRBJ2-7; D is perhaps TRBD2 (6 bases). Germline CDR1 reads SGHAT; CDR2 reads FQNNGV. The CDR3 has 15 residues. Trimming shortened V by 3 bases and J by 4 bases, and 16 bases separated the two germline ends.

The V gene is TRBV18, the J gene TRBJ1-1; D is perhaps TRBD1 (5 bases). V dropped 1 base and J dropped 4 bases, with 10 bases sitting between them. Germline lookup yields CDR1 KGHSH and CDR2 LQKENI. This CDR3 comprises 14 residues. In DNA form, the CDR3 reads TGTGCCAGCTCACCACGAGCAGGGACCACTGAAGCTTTCTTT. This translates into CASSPRAGTTEAFF.

The chain employs TRBV29-1 and TRBJ1-1; a weak D match, TRBD1 (5 bases). CDR1 is SQVTM and CDR2 is ANQGSEA in the germline V gene. The CDR3 is made up of 13 amino acids. V lost 1 base, J lost 5 bases, and 11 bases lay in between. The CDR3 DNA sequence: TGCAGCGTTGAAGGACGGAGGGGTACTGAAGCTTTCTTT. Its protein product is CSVEGRRGTEAFF.

The V call is TRBV9, the J call TRBJ1-2, with no clear D. Trimming left V 0 bases short and J 3 bases short, with 9 bases between. The CDR3 is 14 residues long. The germline V gene encodes CDR1 SGDLS and CDR2 YYNGEE. The CDR3 reads CASSVDGSYYGYTF. CDR3 bases: TGTGCCAGCAGCGTAGACGGCAGCTACTATGGCTACACCTTC. The whole variable domain, remainder taken from reference TRBV9 and TRBJ1-2, is DSGVTQTPKHLITATGQRVTLRCSPRSGDLSVYWYQQSLDQGLQFLIQYYNGEERAKGNILERFSAQQFPDLHSELNLSSLELGDSALYFCASSVDGSYYGYTFGSGTRLTVV.

CDR3 sequence: CASSLVRVGDEAFF. CDR3 nucleotide sequence: TGTGCCAGCAGCTTAGTTCGGGTCGGGGATGAAGCTTTCTTT. This chain uses TRBV7-2 with TRBJ1-1; D is unresolved. The V gene's germline CDR1 is SGHTA and CDR2 FQGNSA. CDR3 size: 14 residues. The germline V and J ends were trimmed by 1 base and 7 bases, with 13 bases remaining between them.

This clone has a single count. The chain links TRBV11-3 to TRBJ1-6; D not resolved. Trimming took 1 base from V and 13 from J, leaving 11 bases between them. Germline V lookup: CDR1 SGHNT, CDR2 YENEEA. The CDR3 has 13 amino acids. This CDR3 is CASSLVPPEPLHF. CDR3 nucleotide sequence: TGTGCCAGCAGCTTAGTCCCCCCCGAGCCCCTCCACTTT. Filled out from reference TRBV11-3 and TRBJ1-6, the complete variable domain reads EAGVVQSPRYKIIEKKQPVAFWCNPISGHNTLYWYLQNLGQGPELLIRYENEEAVDDSQLPKDRFSAERLKGVDSTLKIQPAELGDSAVYLCASSLVPPEPLHFGNGTRLTVT.

The chain joins TRBV19 to TRBJ2-7; D possibly corresponds to TRBD2 (6 bases). Germline CDR1 and CDR2: LNHDA and SQIVND (reference sequence). Trimming removed 3 bases at V and 2 bases at J, with 11 bases between. This CDR3 comprises 14 residues. The chain's CDR3 is CASSISSGAYEQYF. The DNA of the CDR3 is TGTGCCAGTAGTATTTCGTCGGGAGCCTACGAGCAGTACTTC. The full variable domain, completed using reference TRBV19 and TRBJ2-7, is DGGITQSPKYLFRKEGQNVTLSCEQNLNHDAMYWYRQDPGQGLRLIYYSQIVNDFQKGDIAEGYSVSREKKESFPLTVTSAQKNPTAFYLCASSISSGAYEQYFGPGTRLTVT.

This clone occurred once. The J gene is TRBJ2-2, the V gene TRBV5-1; D possibly corresponds to TRBD2 (5 bases). From germline, CDR1 is SGHRS and CDR2 YFSETQ. Deletions cut 0 bases from V and 6 bases from J, with 9 bases between. CDR3 length: 14 amino acids. CDR3 amino acids: CASSLELEAGELFF. The CDR3, as DNA: TGCGCCAGCAGCTTGGAGCTGGAGGCCGGGGAGCTGTTTTTT.

On this clone: The sample carries other DNA sequences with the same CDR3. The rearrangement links TRBV5-1 to TRBJ2-1; 7 bases match TRBD1. CDR3 length: 14 amino acids. Germline V CDR1 and CDR2: SGHRS, YFSETQ. The ends lost 5 bases at V and 1 base at J; junction bases unmatched: 3. CDR3 sequence (DNA): TGCGCCAGCAGTTCGGGACAGTCCTACAATGAGCAGTTCTTC. The encoded protein is CASSSGQSYNEQFF.

The J gene is TRBJ2-1, the V gene TRBV4-2; D tentatively reads TRBD1 or TRBD2 (8 bases each). The V gene lost 3 bases and the J gene lost 9 bases, with 33 bases spanning the gap. CDR1 and CDR2 from the germline V gene are LGHNA and YNFKEQ. The CDR3 consists of 20 residues. The CDR3 DNA sequence: TGTGCCAGCAGCCAGCCCCAGGGGGCCTCTTCCAGCGGGAGAGGGGGTGAGCAGTTCTTC. Its translation is CASSQPQGASSSGRGGEQFF.

This chain joins TRBV27 and TRBJ1-5, with 7 bases matching TRBD1. J lost 3 bases, V lost 5 bases, and 10 bases had no gene match. Per the germline V gene, CDR1 is MNHEY and CDR2 is SMNVEV (reference sequence). The CDR3 is made up of 16 amino acids. CDR3 DNA sequence: TGTGCCAGCAGTCAGCGACAGGGACTCCCCAATCAGCCCCAGCATTTT. Translation gives CASSQRQGLPNQPQHF.

The genes are TRBV7-8 and TRBJ2-5; D remains unclear. The V and J ends lost 1 base and 2 bases respectively, with 11 bases between them. The CDR3 has 15 amino acids. The germline gives CDR1 SGHVS, CDR2 FQNEAQ. Written as DNA, the CDR3 is TGTGCCAGCAGCTTAGTTTGGGCGGAACAAGAGACCCAGTACTTC. Protein product: CASSLVWAEQETQYF. The full variable domain, in which reference TRBV7-8 and TRBJ2-5 provide the parts outside the CDR3, is GAGVSQSPRYKVAKRGQDVALRCDPISGHVSLFWYQQALGQGPEFLTYFQNEAQLDKSGLPSDRFFAERPEGSVSTLKIQRTQQEDSAVYLCASSLVWAEQETQYFGPGTRLLVL.